The sequence of this TCR beta chain was determined in a study of blood T cell repertoires in COVID-19. Looking at the study overall: Samples representing acute and convalescent COVID-19 were sourced from the United States, Italy and Spain. From T cells, B-cell-depleted T cells, or PBMCs came the material, which was cDNA or gDNA.

The V gene lost 6 bases and the J gene lost 1 base, with 7 bases spanning the gap. CDR3 size: 13 residues. CDR1 is SGHTA, CDR2 FQGNSA, per germline. How the authors handled the data: Estimated nucleated cell counts came from reference gene primer amplification. The table came from immunoSEQ multiplex PCR; TCRdb's copy has only in-frame clones and leaves some out. V, J and clone size are those of that table, while D and trimming were read from the DNA. The sample contains some 130,000 clones, 55% to 75% of which appear only once. The chain uses TRBV7-2 and TRBJ1-5; D is ambiguous. The source of this sequence is a woman aged 70-85 years with acute or convalescent COVID-19. The sequenced sample was peripheral blood. DNA of the CDR3: TGTGCCAGCAGTTCTGTAAGCAATCAGCCCCAGCATTTT. Translation gives CASSSVSNQPQHF. Variable domain in full (rest from reference TRBV7-2 and TRBJ1-5): GAGVSQSPSNKVTEKGKDVELRCDPISGHTALYWYRQSLGQGLEFLIYFQGNSAPDKSGLPSDRFSAERTGGSVSTLTIQRTQQEDSAVYLCASSSVSNQPQHFGDGTRLSIL.